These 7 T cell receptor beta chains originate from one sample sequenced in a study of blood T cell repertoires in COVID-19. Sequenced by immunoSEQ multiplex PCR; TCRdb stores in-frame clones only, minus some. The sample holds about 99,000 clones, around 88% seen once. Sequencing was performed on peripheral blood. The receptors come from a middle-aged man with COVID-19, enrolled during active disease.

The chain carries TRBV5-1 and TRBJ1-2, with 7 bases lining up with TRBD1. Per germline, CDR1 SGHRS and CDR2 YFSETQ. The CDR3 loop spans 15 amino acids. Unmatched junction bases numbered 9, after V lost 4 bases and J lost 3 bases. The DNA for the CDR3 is TGCGCCAGCAGCGTCACAGGGGACCAGGACTATGGCTACACCTTC. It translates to CASSVTGDQDYGYTF.

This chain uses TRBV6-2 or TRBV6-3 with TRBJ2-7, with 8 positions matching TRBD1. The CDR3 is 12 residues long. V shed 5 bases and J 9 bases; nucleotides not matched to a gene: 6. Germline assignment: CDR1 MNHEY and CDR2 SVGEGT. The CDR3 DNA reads TGTGCCAGCAGTCGAACCGGGACAGGGCAGTACTTC. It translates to CASSRTGTGQYF.

In nucleotides, the CDR3 is TGTGCCAGCAGTTTTAGCGGGGGGCTCGATGAGCAGTTCTTC. As protein: CASSFSGGLDEQFF. The chain links TRBV6-4 to TRBJ2-1; 10 nucleotides align to TRBD2. V lost 5 bases, J lost 8 bases, and 6 bases stayed unmatched. The CDR3 is made up of 14 amino acids. The germline V gene has CDR1 MRHNA and CDR2 SNTAGT.

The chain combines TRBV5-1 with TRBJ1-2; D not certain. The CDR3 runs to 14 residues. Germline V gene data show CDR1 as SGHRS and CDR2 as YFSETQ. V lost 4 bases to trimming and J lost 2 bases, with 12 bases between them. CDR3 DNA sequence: TGCGCCAGCAGCCCCGAAAGAGGGAACTATGGCTACACCTTC. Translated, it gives CASSPERGNYGYTF.

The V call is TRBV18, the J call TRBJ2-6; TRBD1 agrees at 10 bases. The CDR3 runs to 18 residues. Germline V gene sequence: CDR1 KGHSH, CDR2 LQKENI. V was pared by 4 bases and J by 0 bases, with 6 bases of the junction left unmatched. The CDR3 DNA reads TGTGCCAGCTCACAAAGAGGGACAGGGGACTCTGGGGCCAACGTCCTGACTTTC. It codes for CASSQRGTGDSGANVLTF.

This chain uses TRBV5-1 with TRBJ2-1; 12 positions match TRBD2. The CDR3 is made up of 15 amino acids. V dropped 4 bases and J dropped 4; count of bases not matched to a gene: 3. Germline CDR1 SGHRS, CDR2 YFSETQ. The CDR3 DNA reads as TGCGCCAGCAGCCCTAGCGGGGGGGAGTACAATGAGCAGTTCTTC. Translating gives CASSPSGGEYNEQFF.

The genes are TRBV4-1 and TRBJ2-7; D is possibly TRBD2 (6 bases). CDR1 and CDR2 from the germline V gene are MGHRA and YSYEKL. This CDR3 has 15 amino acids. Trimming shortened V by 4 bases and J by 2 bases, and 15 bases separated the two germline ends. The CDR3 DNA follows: TGCGCCAGCAGCCGCCGGGGGATTCCTCCCTACGAGCAGTACTTC. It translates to CASSRRGIPPYEQYF.